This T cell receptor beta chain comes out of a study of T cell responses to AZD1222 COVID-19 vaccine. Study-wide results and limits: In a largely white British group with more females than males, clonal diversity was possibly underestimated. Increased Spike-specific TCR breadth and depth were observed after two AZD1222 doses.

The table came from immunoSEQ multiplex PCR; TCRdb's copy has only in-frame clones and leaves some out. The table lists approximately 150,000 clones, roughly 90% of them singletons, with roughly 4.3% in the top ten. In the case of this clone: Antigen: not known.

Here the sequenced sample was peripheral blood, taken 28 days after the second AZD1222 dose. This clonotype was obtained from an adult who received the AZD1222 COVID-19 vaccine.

The CDR3 region has the DNA TGCGCCAGCAGCCAAGAGGAGGTTGTCTATGGCTACACCTTC. It codes for CASSQEEVVYGYTF. This chain joins TRBV4-1 and TRBJ1-2; D gene ambiguous. Germline V gene data show CDR1 as MGHRA and CDR2 as YSYEKL. The germline V and J ends were trimmed by 0 bases and 4 bases, with 9 bases remaining between them. The CDR3 totals 14 residues.